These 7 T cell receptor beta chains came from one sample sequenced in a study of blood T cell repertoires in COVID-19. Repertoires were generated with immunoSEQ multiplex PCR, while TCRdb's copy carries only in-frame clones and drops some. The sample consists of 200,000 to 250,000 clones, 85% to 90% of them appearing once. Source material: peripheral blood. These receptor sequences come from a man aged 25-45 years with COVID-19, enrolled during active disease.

The CDR3 coding sequence is TGTGCCAGCAGCCAAGATCGGCTAGCGGGCGGTCCAGAGACCCAGTACTTC. Residues: CASSQDRLAGGPETQYF. The rearrangement joins TRBV4-2 to TRBJ2-5; 8 nucleotides align to TRBD2. With V trimmed by 0 bases and J by 4 bases, 10 bases remained unmatched. Germline CDR1 LGHNA, CDR2 YNFKEQ. The CDR3 is 17 amino acids.

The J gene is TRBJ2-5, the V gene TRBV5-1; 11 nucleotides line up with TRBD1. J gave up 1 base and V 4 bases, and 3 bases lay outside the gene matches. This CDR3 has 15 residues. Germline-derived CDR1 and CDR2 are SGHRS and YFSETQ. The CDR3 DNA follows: TGCGCCAGCAGCCGTGGGACAGGGGGCCAAGAGACCCAGTACTTC. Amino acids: CASSRGTGGQETQYF.

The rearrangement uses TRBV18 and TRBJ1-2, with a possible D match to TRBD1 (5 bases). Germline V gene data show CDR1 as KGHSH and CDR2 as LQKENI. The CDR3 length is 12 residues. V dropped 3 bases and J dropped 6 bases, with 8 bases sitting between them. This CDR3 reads CASSPGGDGYTF. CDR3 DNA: TGTGCCAGCTCACCGGGGGGTGATGGCTACACCTTC.

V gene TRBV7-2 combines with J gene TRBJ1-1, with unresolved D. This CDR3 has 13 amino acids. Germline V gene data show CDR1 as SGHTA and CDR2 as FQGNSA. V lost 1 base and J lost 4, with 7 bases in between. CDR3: CASSLGWATEAFF. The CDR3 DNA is TGTGCCAGCAGCTTAGGGTGGGCCACTGAAGCTTTCTTT.

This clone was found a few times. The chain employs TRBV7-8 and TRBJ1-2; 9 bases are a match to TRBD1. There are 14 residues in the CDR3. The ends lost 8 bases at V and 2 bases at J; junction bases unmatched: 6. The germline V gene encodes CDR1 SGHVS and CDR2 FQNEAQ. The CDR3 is CASRRTGENYGYTF. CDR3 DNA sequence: TGTGCCAGCCGGCGGACAGGGGAGAACTATGGCTACACCTTC.

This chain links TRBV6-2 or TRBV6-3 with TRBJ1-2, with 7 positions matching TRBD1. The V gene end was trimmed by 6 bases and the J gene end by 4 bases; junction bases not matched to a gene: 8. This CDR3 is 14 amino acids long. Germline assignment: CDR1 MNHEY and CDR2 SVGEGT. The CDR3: CASSRDSSPYGYTF. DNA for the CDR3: TGTGCCAGCAGCCGGGACAGTTCCCCCTATGGCTACACCTTC.

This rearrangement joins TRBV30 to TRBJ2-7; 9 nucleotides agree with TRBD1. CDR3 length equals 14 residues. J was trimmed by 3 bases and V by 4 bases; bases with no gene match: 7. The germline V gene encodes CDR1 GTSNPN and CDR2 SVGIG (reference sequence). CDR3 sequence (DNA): TGTGCCTGGACCCGTTTGGGACAGGGCTACGAGCAGTACTTC. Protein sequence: CAWTRLGQGYEQYF.